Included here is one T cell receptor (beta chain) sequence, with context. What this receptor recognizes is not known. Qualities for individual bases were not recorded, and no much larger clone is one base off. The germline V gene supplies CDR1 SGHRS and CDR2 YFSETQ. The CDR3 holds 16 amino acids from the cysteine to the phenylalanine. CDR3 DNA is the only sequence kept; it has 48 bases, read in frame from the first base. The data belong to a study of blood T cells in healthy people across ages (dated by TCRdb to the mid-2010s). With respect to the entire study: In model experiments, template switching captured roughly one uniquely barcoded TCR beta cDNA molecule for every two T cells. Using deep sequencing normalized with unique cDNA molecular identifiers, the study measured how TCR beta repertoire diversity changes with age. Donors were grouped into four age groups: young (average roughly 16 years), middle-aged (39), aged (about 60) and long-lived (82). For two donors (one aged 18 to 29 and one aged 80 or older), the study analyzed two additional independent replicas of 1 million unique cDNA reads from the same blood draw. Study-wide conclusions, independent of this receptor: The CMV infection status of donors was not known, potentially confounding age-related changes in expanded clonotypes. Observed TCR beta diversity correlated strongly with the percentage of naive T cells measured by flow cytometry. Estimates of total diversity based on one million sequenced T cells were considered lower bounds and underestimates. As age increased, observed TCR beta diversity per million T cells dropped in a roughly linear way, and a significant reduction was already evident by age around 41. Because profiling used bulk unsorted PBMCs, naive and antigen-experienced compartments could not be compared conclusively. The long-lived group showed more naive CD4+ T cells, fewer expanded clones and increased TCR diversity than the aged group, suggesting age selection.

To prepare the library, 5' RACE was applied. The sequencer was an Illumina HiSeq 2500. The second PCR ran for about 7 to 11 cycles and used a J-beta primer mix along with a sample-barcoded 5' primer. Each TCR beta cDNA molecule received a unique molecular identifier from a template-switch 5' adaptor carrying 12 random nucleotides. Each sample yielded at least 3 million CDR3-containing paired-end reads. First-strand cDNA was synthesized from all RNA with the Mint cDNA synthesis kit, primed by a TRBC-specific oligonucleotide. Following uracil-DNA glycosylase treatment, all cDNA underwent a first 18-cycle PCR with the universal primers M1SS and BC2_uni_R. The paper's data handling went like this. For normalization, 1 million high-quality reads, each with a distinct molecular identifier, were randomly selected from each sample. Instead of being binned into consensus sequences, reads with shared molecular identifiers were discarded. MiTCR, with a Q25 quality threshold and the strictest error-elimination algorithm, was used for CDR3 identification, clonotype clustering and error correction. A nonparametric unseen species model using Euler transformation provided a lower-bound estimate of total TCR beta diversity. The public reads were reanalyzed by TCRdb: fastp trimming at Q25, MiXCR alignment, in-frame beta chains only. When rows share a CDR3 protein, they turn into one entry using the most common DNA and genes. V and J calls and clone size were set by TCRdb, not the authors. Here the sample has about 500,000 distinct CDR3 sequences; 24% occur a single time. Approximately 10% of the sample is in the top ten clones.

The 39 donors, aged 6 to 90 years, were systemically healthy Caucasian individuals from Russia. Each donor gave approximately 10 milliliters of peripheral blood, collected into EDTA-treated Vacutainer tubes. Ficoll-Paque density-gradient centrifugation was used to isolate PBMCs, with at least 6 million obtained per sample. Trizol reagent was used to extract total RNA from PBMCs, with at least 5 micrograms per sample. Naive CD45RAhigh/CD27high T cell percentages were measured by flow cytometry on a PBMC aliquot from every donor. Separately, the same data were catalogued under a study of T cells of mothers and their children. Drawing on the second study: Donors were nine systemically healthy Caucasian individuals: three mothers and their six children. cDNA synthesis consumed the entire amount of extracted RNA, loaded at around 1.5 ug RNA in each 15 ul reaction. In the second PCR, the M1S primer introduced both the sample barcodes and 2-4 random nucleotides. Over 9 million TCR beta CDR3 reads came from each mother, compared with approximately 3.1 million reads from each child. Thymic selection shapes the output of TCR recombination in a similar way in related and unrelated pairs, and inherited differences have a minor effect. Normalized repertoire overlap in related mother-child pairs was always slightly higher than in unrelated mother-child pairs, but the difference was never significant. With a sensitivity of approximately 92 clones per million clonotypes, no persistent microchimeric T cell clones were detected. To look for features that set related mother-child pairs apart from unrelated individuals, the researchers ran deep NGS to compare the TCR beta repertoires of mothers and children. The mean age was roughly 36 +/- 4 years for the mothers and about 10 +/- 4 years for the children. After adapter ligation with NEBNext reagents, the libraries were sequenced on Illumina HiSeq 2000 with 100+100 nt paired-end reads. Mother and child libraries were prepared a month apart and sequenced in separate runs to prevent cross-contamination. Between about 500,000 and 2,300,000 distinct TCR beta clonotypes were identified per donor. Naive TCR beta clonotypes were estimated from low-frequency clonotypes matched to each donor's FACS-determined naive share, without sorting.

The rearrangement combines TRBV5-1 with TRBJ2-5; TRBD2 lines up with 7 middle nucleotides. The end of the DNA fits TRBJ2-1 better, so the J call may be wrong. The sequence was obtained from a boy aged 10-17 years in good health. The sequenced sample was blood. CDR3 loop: CASSLTNGLEHNEQFF. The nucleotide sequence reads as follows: TGCGCCAGCAGCTTGACAAACGGACTAGAGCACAATGAGCAGTTCTTC.